This TCR beta chain emerged from a study of T-cell memory formation after mild COVID-19. Overall study findings and caveats: Later expanders leaned toward CD4+, whereas clones contracting from day 15 to 85 were balanced CD4/CD8. Some responding clones appeared in pre-infection memory, suggesting cross-reactive memory joined. Mostly located in CM and EM were contracting CD4+ clones, with contracting CD8+ clones located in EMRA.

In this sample, this clonotype turned up a few times. Its specificity is not known. Libraries for TCRalpha and TCRbeta carried sample barcodes and unique molecular identifiers via 5'RACE. TCRdb analysed the 5' RACE reads with MiXCR anew, one entry per CDR3 protein. The table lists fewer than 700,000 distinct CDR3 sequences, about 20% of them singletons. The sample taken for sequencing was PBMCs or a T cell subset sorted from them (not recorded which). The clonotype comes from an adult woman who had mild COVID-19 (a few samples of this study predate the infection). Cell type and time point are not known.

The CDR3 region has the DNA TGCGCCAGCAGCCAAGGGACCTCCACACAAGAGACCCAGTACTTC. Translation gives CASSQGTSTQETQYF. J is TRBJ2-5 and V is TRBV5-1; D is tentatively TRBD1 or TRBD2 (5 bases each). Germline V gives CDR1 SGHRS, CDR2 YFSETQ. V was pared by 4 bases and J by 2 bases, with 15 bases between. CDR3 length: 15 amino acids.